This passage covers 14 T cell receptor beta chains from one sample sequenced in a study of technical replicates of blood from a few donors. Measured with immunoSEQ multiplex PCR; TCRdb has only the in-frame clones, and not every one. The sample has over 75,000 clones, approximately 97% seen once; the top ten hold 0.25% to 0.3%. Sequencing used T cells isolated from PBMCs. These TCRs come from a human donor in good health.

The chain combines TRBV14 with TRBJ2-2; 8 bases map to TRBD1. Germline CDR1 SGHDN, CDR2 FVKESK. The CDR3 sequence is 16 residues long. The junction had 7 bases not matched to a gene; V was cut back by 2 bases and J by 5 bases. CDR3 in amino acids: CASSQMGRGPTGELFF. Written as DNA, the CDR3 is TGTGCCAGCAGCCAAATGGGCAGGGGGCCGACCGGGGAGCTGTTTTTT.

V gene TRBV7-8 combines with J gene TRBJ2-7, with a tentative D call TRBD1 (5 bases). The CDR3 spans 14 residues. Deletions cut 1 base from V and 3 bases from J, with 10 bases between. Germline V gene sequence: CDR1 SGHVS, CDR2 FQNEAQ. CDR3 in DNA: TGTGCCAGCAGCTTAGTATCCAGGGACTACGAGCAGTACTTC. This gives the protein CASSLVSRDYEQYF.

The chain couples TRBV2 to TRBJ2-1; 11 bases align to TRBD2. The CDR3 contains 16 residues. Looked up from germline, CDR1 is SNHLY and CDR2 is FYNNEI. The J segment lost 2 bases and the V segment lost 4 bases, leaving 4 bases of the junction unmatched. The DNA of the CDR3 is TGTGCCAGCAGTGGGATTAGCGGGAGGGCCTACAATGAGCAGTTCTTC. Translation: CASSGISGRAYNEQFF.

The rearrangement links TRBV19 to TRBJ1-5, with D unresolved. Germline V gene data show CDR1 as LNHDA and CDR2 as SQIVND (reference sequence). The CDR3 length is 13 residues. The germline V and J ends were trimmed by 6 bases and 1 base, with 7 bases remaining between them. CDR3 nucleotides: TGTGCCAGTAGGGAGCCCAGCAATCAGCCCCAGCATTTT. Its protein product is CASREPSNQPQHF.

The chain recombines TRBV6-6 with TRBJ2-7, with D possibly being TRBD1 (6 bases). V dropped 6 bases and J dropped 4 bases, with 10 bases sitting between them. Germline CDR1 is MNHNY and CDR2 is SVGAGI (reference sequence). The CDR3 consists of 12 residues. The CDR3 region is CASSLGQYEQYF. The CDR3 DNA follows: TGTGCCAGCAGCCTAGGACAGTACGAGCAGTACTTC.

This chain links TRBV27 with TRBJ2-7; D perhaps matches TRBD1 (6 bases). The CDR3 is 13 amino acids. Trimming removed 10 bases from V and 0 bases from J, with 13 bases in between. Germline V lookup: CDR1 MNHEY, CDR2 SMNVEV (reference sequence). The CDR3 DNA sequence: TGTGCCACTGGGCAGGGGAGCTCCTACGAGCAGTACTTC. Translation gives CATGQGSSYEQYF.

This chain links TRBV30 with TRBJ2-3; 13 nucleotides agree with TRBD2. CDR1 GTSNPN and CDR2 SVGIG come from the germline V gene (reference sequence). V gave up 3 bases and J gave up 1 base; unmatched junction bases: 4. CDR3 size: 16 residues. The DNA for the CDR3 is TGTGCCTGGAGCCAAGGACTAGCGGGAGGCACAGATACGCAGTATTTT. It yields the protein CAWSQGLAGGTDTQYF.

This sequence joins TRBV5-1 and TRBJ2-7; 9 bases are shared with TRBD1. CDR1 and CDR2 from the germline V gene are SGHRS and YFSETQ. V shed 2 bases, J shed 7 bases, and the junction held 10 bases outside the gene matches. The CDR3 covers 15 residues. This CDR3 reads CASSFTGGGLEEQYF. Here the CDR3 DNA reads TGCGCCAGCAGCTTTACAGGGGGCGGCTTGGAAGAGCAGTACTTC. Full variable domain (outside the CDR3, taken from reference TRBV5-1 and TRBJ2-7): KAGVTQTPRYLIKTRGQQVTLSCSPISGHRSVSWYQQTPGQGLQFLFEYFSETQRNKGNFPGRFSGRQFSNSRSEMNVSTLELGDSALYLCASSFTGGGLEEQYFGPGTRLTVT.

The genes are TRBV13 and TRBJ2-5; TRBD1 agrees at 9 bases. The DNA end is more similar to TRBJ2-7, so the J call may be wrong. The CDR3 has 14 residues. Germline assignment: CDR1 PRHDT and CDR2 FYEKMQ (reference sequence). The chain's CDR3 is CASSHTGTGYEQYF. CDR3 in DNA: TGTGCCAGCAGCCACACGGGGACAGGGTACGAGCAGTACTTC.

The J gene is TRBJ2-7, the V gene TRBV2; D possibly corresponds to TRBD2 (6 bases). The germline CDR1 and CDR2 sequences are SNHLY and FYNNEI. The length of the CDR3 is 13 residues. V was clipped by 7 bases and J by 5 bases, with 15 bases between them. CDR3 nucleotides: TGTGCCAGCACCGGGACTGGAGGTGACGAGCAGTACTTC. The encoded protein is CASTGTGGDEQYF.

The chain carries TRBV18 and TRBJ2-5, with 9 positions matching TRBD1. CDR3 length: 16 amino acids. Germline V lookup: CDR1 KGHSH, CDR2 LQKENI. Trimming removed 3 bases from V and 5 bases from J; junction bases left unmatched: 10. The DNA of the CDR3 is TGTGCCAGCTCACCGGGACAGGGCCGATTCCGGGAGACCCAGTACTTC. It translates to CASSPGQGRFRETQYF.

The chain recombines TRBV5-1 with TRBJ2-3; maybe TRBD1 (6 bases). This CDR3 contains 16 residues. Trimming cost V 4 bases and J 2 bases, with 17 bases left between them. Germline-derived CDR1 and CDR2 are SGHRS and YFSETQ. CDR3 nucleotides: TGCGCCAGCAGCCCGCACGTTCGACAGGTCACAGATACGCAGTATTTT. This sequence encodes CASSPHVRQVTDTQYF.

The V call is TRBV5-6, the J call TRBJ2-2; 9 nucleotides match TRBD1. This CDR3 contains 15 residues. Germline CDR1 SGHDT, CDR2 YYEEEE. With 2 bases clipped from V and 4 bases from J, the junction kept 3 bases outside the gene matches. CDR3 residues: CASSFRDRATGELFF. The CDR3, as DNA: TGTGCCAGCAGCTTCCGGGACAGGGCCACCGGGGAGCTGTTTTTT.

The table lists this clone with a count of one. The CDR3 DNA sequence: TGTGCCAGCAGCCAAATTTGGACAGGGGCTGCCAACACTGAAGCTTTCTTT. Encoded protein: CASSQIWTGAANTEAFF. The chain links TRBV14 to TRBJ1-1, with 9 bases lining up with TRBD1. Germline V gene lookup returns CDR1 SGHDN and CDR2 FVKESK. Trimming at V came to 2 bases and at J to 2 bases, leaving 9 bases not matched to a gene. CDR3 size: 17 residues.